This TCR beta chain was profiled in a study of T cell changes during pregnancy in multiple sclerosis. The J segment lost 7 bases and the V segment lost 1 base, leaving 12 bases of the junction unmatched. This CDR3 contains 16 residues. From germline, CDR1 is LGHNA and CDR2 YSLEER. Some clones are missing from TCRdb's copy, which holds only in-frame ones; the method was immunoSEQ multiplex PCR. The table shows 10,000 to 12,000 clones, with around 88% occurring only once. This sample comprised CD8+ T cells from peripheral blood mononuclear cells, obtained in the first trimester of pregnancy. The rearrangement links TRBV4-3 to TRBJ1-1; TRBD1 agrees at 7 bases. The TCR comes from a female donor in good health, enrolled as a control in a pregnancy study. The chain's CDR3 is CASSQGPTGVIGEAFF. Here the CDR3 DNA reads TGCGCCAGCAGCCAAGGCCCTACAGGGGTAATTGGTGAAGCTTTCTTT.